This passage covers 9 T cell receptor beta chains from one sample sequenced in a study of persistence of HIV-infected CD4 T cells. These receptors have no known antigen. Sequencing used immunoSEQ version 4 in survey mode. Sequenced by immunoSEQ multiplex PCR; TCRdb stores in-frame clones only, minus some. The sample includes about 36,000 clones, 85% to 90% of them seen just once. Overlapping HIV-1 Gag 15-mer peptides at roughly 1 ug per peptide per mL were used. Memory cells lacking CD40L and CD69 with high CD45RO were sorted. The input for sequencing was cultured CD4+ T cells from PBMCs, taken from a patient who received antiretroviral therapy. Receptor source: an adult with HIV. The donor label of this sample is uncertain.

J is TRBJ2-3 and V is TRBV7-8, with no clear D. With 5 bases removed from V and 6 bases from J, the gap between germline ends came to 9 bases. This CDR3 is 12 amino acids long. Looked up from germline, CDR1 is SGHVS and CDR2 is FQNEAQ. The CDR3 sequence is CASSRLGDTQYF. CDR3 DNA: TGTGCCAGCAGCCGCCTGGGCGATACGCAGTATTTT.

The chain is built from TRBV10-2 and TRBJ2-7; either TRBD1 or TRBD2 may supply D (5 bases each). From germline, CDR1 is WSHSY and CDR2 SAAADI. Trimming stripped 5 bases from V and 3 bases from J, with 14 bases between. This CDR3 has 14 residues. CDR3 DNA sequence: TGCGCCAGCAGTCGGGACCGCCAGATCTACGAGCAGTACTTC. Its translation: CASSRDRQIYEQYF.

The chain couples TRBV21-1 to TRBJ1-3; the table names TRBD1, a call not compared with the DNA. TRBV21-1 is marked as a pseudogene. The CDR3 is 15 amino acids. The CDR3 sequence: CASSNRDSSGNTIYF. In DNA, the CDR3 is TGTGCCAGCAGCAACCGGGACAGCTCTGGAAACACCATATATTTT.

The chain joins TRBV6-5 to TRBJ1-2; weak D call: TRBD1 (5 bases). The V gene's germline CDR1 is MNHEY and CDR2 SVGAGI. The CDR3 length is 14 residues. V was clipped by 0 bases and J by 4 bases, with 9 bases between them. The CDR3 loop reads CASSYSWGLYGYTF. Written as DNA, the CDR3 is TGTGCCAGCAGTTACTCTTGGGGACTCTATGGCTACACCTTC.

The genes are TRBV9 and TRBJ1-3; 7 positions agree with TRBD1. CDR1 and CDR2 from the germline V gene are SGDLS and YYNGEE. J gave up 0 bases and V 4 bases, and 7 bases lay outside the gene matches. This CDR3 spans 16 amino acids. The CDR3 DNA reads TGTGCCAGCAGCCCCACAGGGGCCAACTCTGGAAACACCATATATTTT. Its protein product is CASSPTGANSGNTIYF.

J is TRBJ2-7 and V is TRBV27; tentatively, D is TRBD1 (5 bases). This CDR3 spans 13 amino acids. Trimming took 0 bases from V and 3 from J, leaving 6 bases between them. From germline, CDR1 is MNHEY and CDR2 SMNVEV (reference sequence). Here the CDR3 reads CASSLSGVYEQYF. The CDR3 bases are TGTGCCAGCAGTTTATCAGGGGTCTACGAGCAGTACTTC.

The CDR3 spells CAMSEGRNTGELFF. The CDR3 DNA is TGTGCCATGTCCGAAGGCAGGAACACCGGGGAGCTGTTTTTT. The rearrangement links TRBV15 to TRBJ2-2; D is undetermined. Germline V lookup: CDR1 LNHNV, CDR2 YYDKDF (reference sequence). The CDR3 extends over 14 amino acids. V was trimmed by 10 bases and J by 1 base, leaving 13 bases between them.

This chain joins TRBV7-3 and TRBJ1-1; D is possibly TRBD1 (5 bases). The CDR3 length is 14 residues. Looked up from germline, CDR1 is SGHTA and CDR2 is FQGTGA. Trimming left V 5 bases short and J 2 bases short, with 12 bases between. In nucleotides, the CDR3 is TGTGCCAGCAGCGAAAGACAGACTAACACTGAAGCTTTCTTT. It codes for CASSERQTNTEAFF.

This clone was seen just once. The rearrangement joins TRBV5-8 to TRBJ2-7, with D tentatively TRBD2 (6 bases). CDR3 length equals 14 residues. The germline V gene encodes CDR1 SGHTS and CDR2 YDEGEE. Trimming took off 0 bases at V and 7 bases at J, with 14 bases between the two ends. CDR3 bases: TGTGCCAGCAGCTTGGTACGGTACCGGGGGGAGCAGTACTTC. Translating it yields CASSLVRYRGEQYF.